What follows are 19 T cell receptor beta chains derived from one specimen sequenced in a study of Ad26.COV2.S vaccination and SARS-CoV-2 variants. Noted treatment: roughly 20 received Ad26.COV2.S at low or high dose, single or two shots; 5 received placebo; per-sample allocation not given. At day 63 after the first vaccine or placebo injection, samples were drawn. Assay used: immunoSEQ multiplex PCR; TCRdb lists only in-frame clones, some missing. Altogether 300,000 to 400,000 clones are present, about 86% being singletons, with the ten largest covering 1.9%. Sequenced material: peripheral blood, taken in a trial of Ad26.COV2.S vaccine versus placebo. These receptors were collected from a person between 18 and 60 years old who received the Ad26.COV2.S COVID-19 vaccine or a placebo.

This clone was seen many times. V is TRBV6-2 or TRBV6-3 and J is TRBJ1-2; D gene ambiguous. The germline V and J ends were trimmed by 6 bases and 3 bases, with 11 bases remaining between them. Germline values: CDR1 MNHEY, CDR2 SVGEGT. The CDR3 contains 13 residues. The CDR3 sequence: CASSREADYGYTF. The CDR3, as DNA: TGTGCCAGCAGCAGAGAGGCGGACTATGGCTACACCTTC.

CDR3 nucleotide sequence: TGCGCCAGCAGCTTACGGGACATCGACTATGGCTACACCTTC. Protein sequence: CASSLRDIDYGYTF. The chain recombines TRBV5-1 with TRBJ1-2, with TRBD1 as a possible D gene (6 bases). Germline lookup yields CDR1 SGHRS and CDR2 YFSETQ. The CDR3 sequence is 14 residues long. Deletions cut 2 bases from V and 3 bases from J, with 11 bases between.

The chain combines TRBV27 with TRBJ2-7; tentatively, D is TRBD1 or TRBD2 (5 bases each). Germline loops: CDR1 MNHEY, CDR2 SMNVEV (reference sequence). This CDR3 comprises 13 residues. The V end was cut by 1 base, the J end by 3 bases, with 7 bases between. The DNA for the CDR3 is TGTGCCAGCAGTTTATGGGACGGCTACGAGCAGTACTTC. It specifies CASSLWDGYEQYF.

The chain uses TRBV4-1 and TRBJ2-1, with 11 bases that match TRBD1. V lost 4 bases and J lost 12; bases outside the gene matches: 5. This CDR3 region has 13 residues. Germline V gene data show CDR1 as MGHRA and CDR2 as YSYEKL. The chain's CDR3 is CASSPPGQGVQFF. The CDR3 nucleotides read TGCGCCAGCAGCCCCCCGGGACAGGGGGTGCAGTTCTTC.

The chain recombines TRBV6-5 with TRBJ2-3; D unresolved. This CDR3 has 15 residues. Germline V CDR1 and CDR2: MNHEY, SVGAGI. V was cut by 7 bases and J by 1 base, with 15 bases left in between. CDR3 protein: CASTRVGWGTDTQYF. The CDR3 nucleotides read TGTGCCAGCACCCGGGTGGGGTGGGGCACAGATACGCAGTATTTT.

The CDR3 sequence: CASTPTGATYEQYF. The CDR3 bases are TGTGCCAGCACCCCAACGGGGGCCACCTACGAGCAGTACTTC. This chain connects TRBV6-2 or TRBV6-3 to TRBJ2-7, with D possibly called TRBD1 or TRBD2 (6 bases each). With 7 bases removed from V and 2 bases from J, the gap between germline ends came to 15 bases. In germline, CDR1 is MNHEY, CDR2 SVGEGT. The CDR3 runs to 14 residues.

The J gene is TRBJ2-7, the V gene TRBV7-2; D call uncertain. Germline assignment: CDR1 SGHTA and CDR2 FQGNSA. The CDR3 sequence is 14 residues long. With 2 bases removed from V and 4 bases from J, the gap between germline ends came to 12 bases. The CDR3 coding sequence is TGTGCCAGCAGCTTAAAAGGGATTGCGTACGAGCAGTACTTC. Protein sequence: CASSLKGIAYEQYF.

V gene TRBV9 combines with J gene TRBJ1-2, with TRBD1 identical over 10 bases. Losses at the gene ends were 0 bases for V and 13 bases for J; bases not matched to a gene: 6. The CDR3 runs 13 residues. Looked up from germline, CDR1 is SGDLS and CDR2 is YYNGEE. CDR3 protein: CASSVDQGQGLTF. The CDR3 DNA reads TGTGCCAGCAGCGTAGACCAGGGACAGGGGCTCACCTTC.

The J gene is TRBJ2-5, the V gene TRBV5-1; D unresolved. Between the trimmed V and J ends, which lost 4 bases and 5 bases, there was a span of 12 bases. This CDR3 has 13 amino acids. Germline V CDR1 and CDR2: SGHRS, YFSETQ. As DNA, the CDR3 is TGCGCCAGCAGCCCTCGGGTGGGGGAGACCCAGTACTTC. Its translation: CASSPRVGETQYF.

The chain is built from TRBV2 and TRBJ2-1; D possibly corresponds to TRBD1 (6 bases). Germline V gene sequence: CDR1 SNHLY, CDR2 FYNNEI. Trimming took 9 bases from V and 0 from J, leaving 24 bases between them. The CDR3 has 18 amino acids. The CDR3: CASYRSSRGPSSYNEQFF. In DNA form, the CDR3 reads TGTGCCAGTTATAGGTCGAGCAGGGGCCCCAGCTCCTACAATGAGCAGTTCTTC. Drawing the rest from reference TRBV2 and TRBJ2-1, the complete variable domain is EPEVTQTPSHQVTQMGQEVILRCVPISNHLYFYWYRQILGQKVEFLVSFYNNEISEKSEIFDDQFSVERPDGSNFTLKIRSTKLEDSAMYFCASYRSSRGPSSYNEQFFGPGTRLTVL.

The J gene is TRBJ2-5, the V gene TRBV7-9, with TRBD2 matching over 7 bases. After removal of 7 bases from V and 5 bases from J, the junction contained 13 bases not matched to a gene. The CDR3 loop spans 15 amino acids. CDR1 and CDR2 (germline): SEHNR, FQNEAQ (reference sequence). This CDR3 is CASTFWGGVEETQYF. CDR3 bases: TGTGCCAGCACCTTCTGGGGGGGAGTCGAGGAGACCCAGTACTTC.

The rearrangement links TRBV7-9 to TRBJ2-5; TRBD1 matches at 7 bases. Germline assignment: CDR1 SEHNR and CDR2 FQNEAQ (reference sequence). The CDR3 has 16 residues. The J segment lost 2 bases and the V segment lost 0 bases, leaving 6 bases of the junction unmatched. CDR3 DNA sequence: TGTGCCAGCAGCTTAGCTTACAGGGGTGAGCAAGAGACCCAGTACTTC. This codes for CASSLAYRGEQETQYF.

V and J are TRBV6-5 and TRBJ1-3; no reliable D call. The CDR3 has 14 residues. The V end was cut by 10 bases, the J end by 4 bases, with 17 bases between. Germline V gene lookup returns CDR1 MNHEY and CDR2 SVGAGI. The CDR3 loop reads CATHPPGLGNTIYF. The CDR3 region has the DNA TGTGCCACCCATCCCCCAGGACTGGGAAACACCATATATTTT.

This chain joins TRBV15 and TRBJ1-3; perhaps TRBD1 as D (5 bases). The CDR3 is 18 amino acids. In germline, CDR1 is LNHNV, CDR2 YYDKDF (reference sequence). Trimming stripped 0 bases from V and 0 bases from J, with 15 bases between. The CDR3 sequence: CATSRDSTGYNSGNTIYF. The CDR3 bases are TGTGCCACCAGCAGAGATTCTACAGGCTATAACTCTGGAAACACCATATATTTT.

The V call is TRBV7-3, the J call TRBJ2-2, with D possibly called TRBD1 or TRBD2 (5 bases each). This CDR3 contains 14 residues. V lost 9 bases to trimming and J lost 1 base, with 12 bases between them. Germline V gene lookup returns CDR1 SGHTA and CDR2 FQGTGA. CDR3 DNA sequence: TGTGCCAGGCTCGGGGCTTGGAACACCGGGGAGCTGTTTTTT. Translating it yields CARLGAWNTGELFF.

This chain joins TRBV9 and TRBJ2-3; TRBD2 aligns across 7 bases. There are 16 residues in the CDR3. CDR1 SGDLS and CDR2 YYNGEE come from the germline V gene. V was pared by 0 bases and J by 2 bases, with 6 bases of the junction left unmatched. Here the CDR3 reads CASSVGAGRTTDTQYF. In DNA form, the CDR3 reads TGTGCCAGCAGCGTAGGAGCGGGGAGAACCACAGATACGCAGTATTTT.

This chain uses TRBV18 with TRBJ2-7; 7 bases are a match to TRBD1. V lost 4 bases to trimming and J lost 4 bases; unmatched junction nucleotides: 4. Germline CDR1 and CDR2: KGHSH and LQKENI. This CDR3 spans 13 amino acids. DNA for the CDR3: TGTGCCAGCTCACAGGGGGCGCCATACGAGCAGTACTTC. Its protein is CASSQGAPYEQYF.

The chain is built from TRBV12-3 or TRBV12-4 and TRBJ1-1; TRBD1 matches at 7 bases. The CDR3 loop spans 13 amino acids. The V segment lost 5 bases and the J segment 4 bases; nucleotides outside the gene matches: 4. The CDR3 DNA sequence: TGTGCCAGCAGTCTTACAGGGGCCACTGAAGCTTTCTTT. Its protein is CASSLTGATEAFF.

The chain carries TRBV18 and TRBJ1-1; D gene unclear. The CDR3 is 14 amino acids. The V end lost 1 base, the J end lost 11 bases, and 17 bases lay between the germline ends. Germline assignment: CDR1 KGHSH and CDR2 LQKENI. CDR3 sequence reads: CASSPRVQEREAFF. DNA of the CDR3: TGTGCCAGCTCACCACGAGTTCAGGAAAGGGAGGCTTTCTTT.